This T cell receptor (beta chain) was profiled in a study of blood T cell repertoires in COVID-19. The overall study: Samples came from the United States, Italy and Spain, spanning acute and convalescent COVID-19. Sources were T cells, B-cell-depleted T cells, or PBMCs; the material itself was cDNA or gDNA.

The Seattle patients, enrolled during active infection, were followed longitudinally. The V end was cut by 2 bases, the J end by 3 bases, with 7 bases between. The CDR3 is made up of 13 amino acids. Germline CDR1 SGHVS, CDR2 FQNEAQ. Authors' data handling: Cell counts per sample came from amplifying reference gene primers. The method was immunoSEQ multiplex PCR; TCRdb's version includes in-frame clones alone and lacks a portion of them. D and trimming were read from the DNA, whereas the V and J calls and clone size are those reported in that table. The sample yields 150,000 to 200,000 clones, roughly 90% seen once.

The sample was peripheral blood. V usage is TRBV7-8 and J usage is TRBJ1-1, with no clear D. This clonotype originated in an older woman with COVID-19, enrolled during active disease. The CDR3 protein is CASSLPPYTEAFF. For the CDR3, the DNA is TGTGCCAGCAGCTTACCCCCGTACACTGAAGCTTTCTTT.